These T cell receptor beta chains were read from a single sample in a study of blood T cell repertoires in COVID-19. Some clones are missing from TCRdb's copy, which holds only in-frame ones; the method was immunoSEQ multiplex PCR. This sample yields 50,000 to 65,000 clones, of which around 70% are seen a single time; more than 4% belongs to the top ten. Sequenced material: peripheral blood. The receptors originated from a woman aged 70-85 years with COVID-19, enrolled during active disease. Both conserved end residues are part of each CDR3. The order of the fields is CDR3 protein, CDR3 DNA, J gene, V gene, D gene, clone size. A D gene is named only where the DNA matches it firmly. Clone size is given for some rows only: seen once, a few or many times, or a class if the clone is expanded.

CDR3 protein: CASSLAGEAYNEQFF
CDR3 DNA: TGTGCCAGTAGCCTAGCGGGAGAAGCCTACAATGAGCAGTTCTTC
J gene: TRBJ2-1
V gene: TRBV19
D gene: TRBD2
clone size: -

CDR3 protein: CASSLGQGIGLDTGELFF
CDR3 DNA: TGCGCCAGCAGCTTGGGACAGGGTATAGGGCTGGACACCGGGGAGCTGTTTTTT
J gene: TRBJ2-2
V gene: TRBV5-1
D gene: TRBD1
clone size: -

CDR3 protein: CATGDGSYEQYF
CDR3 DNA: TGTGCCACTGGAGACGGCTCCTACGAGCAGTACTTC
J gene: TRBJ2-7
V gene: TRBV7-9
D gene: -
clone size: -

CDR3 protein: CASSPSRTGRWTEAFF
CDR3 DNA: TGTGCCAGCAGCCCCTCACGGACAGGGCGGTGGACTGAAGCTTTCTTT
J gene: TRBJ1-1
V gene: TRBV3-1/TRBV3-2
D gene: TRBD1
clone size: -

CDR3 protein: CASSLGWQGRTEAFF
CDR3 DNA: TGTGCCAGCAGCCTGGGGTGGCAGGGTAGGACTGAAGCTTTCTTT
J gene: TRBJ1-1
V gene: TRBV5-6
D gene: -
clone size: few

CDR3 protein: CASSHLDRNTEAFF
CDR3 DNA: TGTGCCAGCAGCCATCTGGACAGAAACACTGAAGCTTTCTTT
J gene: TRBJ1-1
V gene: TRBV3-1/TRBV3-2
D gene: -
clone size: -

CDR3 protein: CASSYRQVAGELFF
CDR3 DNA: TGTGCCAGCAGTTACCGGCAGGTAGCCGGGGAGCTGTTTTTT
J gene: TRBJ2-2
V gene: TRBV6-2/TRBV6-3
D gene: -
clone size: few

CDR3 protein: CSVLTGGVINEQFF
CDR3 DNA: TGCAGCGTCCTCACAGGGGGTGTAATCAATGAGCAGTTCTTC
J gene: TRBJ2-1
V gene: TRBV29-1
D gene: TRBD1
clone size: -

CDR3 protein: CASSPDRAYGYTF
CDR3 DNA: TGTGCCAGCAGCCCCGACAGGGCTTATGGCTACACCTTC
J gene: TRBJ1-2
V gene: TRBV7-9
D gene: TRBD1
clone size: -

CDR3 protein: CASSYLAGATDTQYF
CDR3 DNA: TGTGCCAGCAGTTACCTAGCGGGGGCCACAGATACGCAGTATTTT
J gene: TRBJ2-3
V gene: TRBV6-5
D gene: TRBD2
clone size: -

CDR3 protein: CASSDWAGGYNEQFF
CDR3 DNA: TGTGCCAGCAGTGACTGGGCGGGAGGGTACAATGAGCAGTTCTTC
J gene: TRBJ2-1
V gene: TRBV2
D gene: TRBD2
clone size: -

CDR3 protein: CASSPGGRVGKLFF
CDR3 DNA: TGTGCCAGCTCACCAGGGGGCAGGGTTGGAAAACTGTTTTTT
J gene: TRBJ1-4
V gene: TRBV18
D gene: -
clone size: many

CDR3 protein: CASSLGQDSPLHF
CDR3 DNA: TGTGCCAGCAGCTTGGGTCAGGATTCACCCCTCCACTTT
J gene: TRBJ1-6
V gene: TRBV5-4
D gene: -
clone size: -

CDR3 protein: CASSTGQGSNQPQHF
CDR3 DNA: TGTGCCAGTAGTACTGGACAGGGTAGCAATCAGCCCCAGCATTTT
J gene: TRBJ1-5
V gene: TRBV19
D gene: TRBD1
clone size: -

CDR3 protein: CASSYSRAPDSPLHF
CDR3 DNA: TGTGCCAGCAGTTACTCGAGGGCTCCGGATTCACCCCTCCACTTT
J gene: TRBJ1-6
V gene: TRBV6-5
D gene: -
clone size: -

CDR3 protein: CASSPWGVGPTDTQYF
CDR3 DNA: TGTGCCAGCAGCCCCTGGGGGGTAGGTCCCACAGATACGCAGTATTTT
J gene: TRBJ2-3
V gene: TRBV9
D gene: -
clone size: -

CDR3 protein: CASNGQAWNTEAFF
CDR3 DNA: TGTGCCAGCAATGGACAGGCATGGAACACTGAAGCTTTCTTT
J gene: TRBJ1-1
V gene: TRBV6-5
D gene: TRBD1
clone size: once

CDR3 protein: CASSLGQQETQYF
CDR3 DNA: TGTGCCAGCAGCTTGGGGCAGCAAGAGACCCAGTACTTC
J gene: TRBJ2-5
V gene: TRBV5-4
D gene: -
clone size: -

CDR3 protein: CASSPSGWEQYF
CDR3 DNA: TGTGCCAGCTCACCATCGGGATGGGAGCAGTACTTC
J gene: TRBJ2-7
V gene: TRBV18
D gene: -
clone size: few

CDR3 protein: CASSRRQGASGANVLTF
CDR3 DNA: TGTGCCAGCAGTCGGCGACAGGGGGCTTCTGGGGCCAACGTCCTGACTTTC
J gene: TRBJ2-6
V gene: TRBV6-6
D gene: TRBD1
clone size: -

CDR3 protein: CASSQGTGNQPQHF
CDR3 DNA: TGTGCCAGCTCACAAGGGACAGGGAACCAGCCCCAGCATTTT
J gene: TRBJ1-5
V gene: TRBV18
D gene: TRBD1
clone size: few

CDR3 protein: CSVDLGRGARNTEAFF
CDR3 DNA: TGCAGCGTTGACCTCGGGAGGGGCGCTCGGAACACTGAAGCTTTCTTT
J gene: TRBJ1-1
V gene: TRBV29-1
D gene: -
clone size: -

CDR3 protein: CASSPRTAPFGEQFF
CDR3 DNA: TGTGCCAGTAGTCCTAGAACCGCGCCTTTTGGTGAGCAGTTCTTC
J gene: TRBJ2-1
V gene: TRBV19
D gene: -
clone size: -

CDR3 protein: CATSDPPTTPGYTF
CDR3 DNA: TGTGCCACCAGTGATCCCCCGACAACCCCCGGCTACACCTTC
J gene: TRBJ1-2
V gene: TRBV24-1
D gene: -
clone size: -

CDR3 protein: CASSLRLGLATDTQYF
CDR3 DNA: TGTGCCAGCAGCCTCAGGCTGGGGCTGGCCACAGATACGCAGTATTTT
J gene: TRBJ2-3
V gene: TRBV14
D gene: -
clone size: -

CDR3 protein: CSVSPSGGETQYF
CDR3 DNA: TGCAGCGTTTCGCCTAGCGGGGGAGAGACCCAGTACTTC
J gene: TRBJ2-5
V gene: TRBV29-1
D gene: TRBD2
clone size: -

CDR3 protein: CASSLSPGREMPLHF
CDR3 DNA: TGCGCCAGCAGCTTGAGTCCAGGGAGGGAAATGCCCCTCCACTTT
J gene: TRBJ1-6
V gene: TRBV5-1
D gene: -
clone size: -

CDR3 protein: CASSPRTRGTTNEKLFF
CDR3 DNA: TGCGCCAGCAGCCCGCGGACAAGGGGAACGACTAATGAAAAACTGTTTTTT
J gene: TRBJ1-4
V gene: TRBV4-1
D gene: -
clone size: -

CDR3 protein: CASSNTRAWDTQYF
CDR3 DNA: TGTGCCAGTTCGAACACTAGGGCGTGGGATACGCAGTATTTT
J gene: TRBJ2-3
V gene: TRBV19
D gene: -
clone size: -

CDR3 protein: CASSPSSGALQETQYF
CDR3 DNA: TGCGCCAGCAGCCCCTCTAGCGGGGCCCTCCAAGAGACCCAGTACTTC
J gene: TRBJ2-5
V gene: TRBV5-1
D gene: TRBD2
clone size: -

CDR3 protein: CASTPDSYEQYF
CDR3 DNA: TGTGCCAGCACGCCAGATTCCTACGAGCAGTACTTC
J gene: TRBJ2-7
V gene: TRBV6-5
D gene: -
clone size: -

CDR3 protein: CASSLVLADEQFF
CDR3 DNA: TGTGCCAGCAGCTTAGTACTAGCAGACGAGCAGTTCTTC
J gene: TRBJ2-1
V gene: TRBV7-3
D gene: -
clone size: -

CDR3 protein: CSVDSQGWGIAEAFF
CDR3 DNA: TGCAGCGTTGATTCCCAGGGATGGGGTATCGCTGAAGCTTTCTTT
J gene: TRBJ1-1
V gene: TRBV29-1
D gene: -
clone size: -

CDR3 protein: CASSVDRGNSPLHF
CDR3 DNA: TGTGCCAGCTCGGTGGACAGGGGTAATTCACCCCTCCACTTT
J gene: TRBJ1-6
V gene: TRBV18
D gene: TRBD1
clone size: -

CDR3 protein: CASKHSGGDTQYF
CDR3 DNA: TGCGCCAGCAAGCACTCCGGGGGGGATACGCAGTATTTT
J gene: TRBJ2-3
V gene: TRBV5-1
D gene: TRBD2
clone size: -

CDR3 protein: CATSDPSGGSDTQYF
CDR3 DNA: TGTGCCACCAGTGATCCCTCAGGGGGCTCAGATACGCAGTATTTT
J gene: TRBJ2-3
V gene: TRBV24-1
D gene: TRBD1
clone size: -

CDR3 protein: CASSEMGGGPYNEQFF
CDR3 DNA: TGTGCCAGCAGTGAAATGGGAGGCGGGCCATACAATGAGCAGTTCTTC
J gene: TRBJ2-1
V gene: TRBV2
D gene: -
clone size: -

CDR3 protein: CASSPDSGELFF
CDR3 DNA: TGTGCCAGCAGTCCGGACTCCGGGGAGCTGTTTTTT
J gene: TRBJ2-2
V gene: TRBV12-3/TRBV12-4
D gene: -
clone size: -

CDR3 protein: CASSLASGNFYEQYF
CDR3 DNA: TGTGCCAGCAGCTTGGCTAGCGGGAATTTTTACGAGCAGTACTTC
J gene: TRBJ2-7
V gene: TRBV5-5
D gene: TRBD2
clone size: -

CDR3 protein: CASSGRVLGQATNEKLFF
CDR3 DNA: TGTGCCAGCAGTGGACGCGTACTTGGACAGGCAACTAATGAAAAACTGTTTTTT
J gene: TRBJ1-4
V gene: TRBV6-1
D gene: TRBD1
clone size: -

CDR3 protein: CASSLATGQGETQYF
CDR3 DNA: TGCGCCAGCAGCTTGGCCACCGGACAGGGTGAGACCCAGTACTTC
J gene: TRBJ2-5
V gene: TRBV5-1
D gene: TRBD1
clone size: -

CDR3 protein: CATEPGQQNEKLFF
CDR3 DNA: TGTGCCACCGAACCGGGACAACAAAATGAAAAACTGTTTTTT
J gene: TRBJ1-4
V gene: TRBV6-5
D gene: -
clone size: -

CDR3 protein: CASSETGRF
CDR3 DNA: TGCGCCAGCAGTGAAACAGGCCGCTTC
J gene: TRBJ1-2
V gene: TRBV10-1
D gene: -
clone size: -

CDR3 protein: CAISERIAGRTDTQYF
CDR3 DNA: TGTGCCATCAGTGAGCGGATAGCGGGACGCACAGATACGCAGTATTTT
J gene: TRBJ2-3
V gene: TRBV10-3
D gene: TRBD2
clone size: few

CDR3 protein: CASTFKQGAELFF
CDR3 DNA: TGTGCCAGCACCTTCAAACAGGGCGCGGAGCTGTTTTTT
J gene: TRBJ2-2
V gene: TRBV12-3/TRBV12-4
D gene: -
clone size: -

CDR3 protein: CASSDIPLSYNSPLHF
CDR3 DNA: TGTGCCAGCAGCGACATTCCCCTCTCCTATAATTCACCCCTCCACTTT
J gene: TRBJ1-6
V gene: TRBV6-4
D gene: -
clone size: -

CDR3 protein: CASSEGGRSNSPLHF
CDR3 DNA: TGTGCCAGCAGTGAAGGCGGGAGGAGTAATTCACCCCTCCACTTT
J gene: TRBJ1-6
V gene: TRBV2
D gene: -
clone size: -

CDR3 protein: CASSLSQGAADTQYF
CDR3 DNA: TGTGCCAGCAGTTTATCCCAGGGGGCTGCAGATACGCAGTATTTT
J gene: TRBJ2-3
V gene: TRBV27
D gene: TRBD1
clone size: -

CDR3 protein: CASAPGTGSYEQYF
CDR3 DNA: TGTGCCAGCGCTCCCGGGACAGGGTCCTACGAGCAGTACTTC
J gene: TRBJ2-7
V gene: TRBV7-2
D gene: TRBD1
clone size: -

CDR3 protein: CASSFSGYEQYF
CDR3 DNA: TGTGCCAGCAGCTTCAGCGGATACGAGCAGTACTTC
J gene: TRBJ2-7
V gene: TRBV5-4
D gene: -
clone size: -

CDR3 protein: CSVAPPGLYGYTF
CDR3 DNA: TGCAGCGTGGCCCCCCCAGGGCTCTATGGCTACACCTTC
J gene: TRBJ1-2
V gene: TRBV29-1
D gene: -
clone size: once

CDR3 protein: CASSLAPLAGGAGEQFF
CDR3 DNA: TGCGCCAGCAGCTTGGCCCCACTAGCGGGAGGGGCGGGGGAGCAGTTCTTC
J gene: TRBJ2-1
V gene: TRBV5-1
D gene: TRBD2
clone size: few

CDR3 protein: CASTGVTDTQYF
CDR3 DNA: TGTGCCAGCACAGGGGTCACAGATACGCAGTATTTT
J gene: TRBJ2-3
V gene: TRBV12-3/TRBV12-4
D gene: -
clone size: -

CDR3 protein: CASSLDIQETQYF
CDR3 DNA: TGTGCCAGCAGCTTGGACATCCAAGAGACCCAGTACTTC
J gene: TRBJ2-5
V gene: TRBV2
D gene: -
clone size: -

CDR3 protein: CASSGGYTGELFF
CDR3 DNA: TGTGCCAGCAGCGGGGGTTACACCGGGGAGCTGTTTTTT
J gene: TRBJ2-2
V gene: TRBV12-3/TRBV12-4
D gene: -
clone size: few

CDR3 protein: CASSLGAGMGTEAFF
CDR3 DNA: TGTGCCAGCAGCTTAGGGGCAGGGATGGGCACTGAAGCTTTCTTT
J gene: TRBJ1-1
V gene: TRBV7-2
D gene: -
clone size: -

CDR3 protein: CATSRDEAGLGGNQPQHF
CDR3 DNA: TGTGCCACCAGCAGAGATGAAGCGGGGTTAGGGGGGAATCAGCCCCAGCATTTT
J gene: TRBJ1-5
V gene: TRBV15
D gene: -
clone size: once

CDR3 protein: CASRSLGSSYGYTF
CDR3 DNA: TGTGCCAGTAGATCCTTGGGCAGCTCCTATGGCTACACCTTC
J gene: TRBJ1-2
V gene: TRBV19
D gene: -
clone size: -

CDR3 protein: CASSVERQGEQYF
CDR3 DNA: TGTGCCAGCAGCGTAGAGCGCCAGGGGGAGCAGTACTTC
J gene: TRBJ2-7
V gene: TRBV9
D gene: -
clone size: few

CDR3 protein: CASSLKQGNSPLHF
CDR3 DNA: TGCGCCAGCAGCTTGAAACAGGGCAATTCACCCCTCCACTTT
J gene: TRBJ1-6
V gene: TRBV5-1
D gene: -
clone size: -